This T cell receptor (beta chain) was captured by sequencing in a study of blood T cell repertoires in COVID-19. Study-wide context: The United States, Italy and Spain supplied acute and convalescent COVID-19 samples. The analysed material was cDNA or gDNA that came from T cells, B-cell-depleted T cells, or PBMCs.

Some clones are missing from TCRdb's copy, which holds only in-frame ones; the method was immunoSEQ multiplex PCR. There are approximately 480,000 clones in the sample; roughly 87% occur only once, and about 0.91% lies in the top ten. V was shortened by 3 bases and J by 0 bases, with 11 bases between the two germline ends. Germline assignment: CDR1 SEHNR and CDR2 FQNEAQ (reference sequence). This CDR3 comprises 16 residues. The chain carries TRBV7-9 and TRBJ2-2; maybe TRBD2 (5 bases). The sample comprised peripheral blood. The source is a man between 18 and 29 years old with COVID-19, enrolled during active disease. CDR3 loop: CASSLEVEANTGELFF. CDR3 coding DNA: TGTGCCAGCAGCTTGGAGGTGGAAGCGAACACCGGGGAGCTGTTTTTT.